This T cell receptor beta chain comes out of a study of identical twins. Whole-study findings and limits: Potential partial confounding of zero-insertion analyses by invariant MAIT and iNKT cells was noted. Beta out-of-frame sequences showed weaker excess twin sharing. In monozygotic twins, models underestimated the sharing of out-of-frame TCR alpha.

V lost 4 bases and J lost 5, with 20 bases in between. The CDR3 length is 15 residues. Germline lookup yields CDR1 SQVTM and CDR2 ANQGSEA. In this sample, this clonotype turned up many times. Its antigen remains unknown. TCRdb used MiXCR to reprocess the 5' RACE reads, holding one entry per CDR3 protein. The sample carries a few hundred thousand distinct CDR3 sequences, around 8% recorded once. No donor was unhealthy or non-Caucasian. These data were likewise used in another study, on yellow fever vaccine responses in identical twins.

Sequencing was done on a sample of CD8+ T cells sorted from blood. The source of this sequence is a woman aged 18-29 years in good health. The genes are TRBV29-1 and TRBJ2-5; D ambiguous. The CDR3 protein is CSVVVAEGPPETQYF. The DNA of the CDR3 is TGCAGCGTTGTAGTGGCGGAAGGGCCTCCGGAGACCCAGTACTTC.